The clone carrying this T cell receptor (beta chain) was counted a few times. This CDR3 has 13 residues. V shed 5 bases and J 10 bases; nucleotides not matched to a gene: 10. CDR1 DFQATT and CDR2 SNEGSKA come from the germline V gene (reference sequence). TCRdb reprocessed the RACE reads with MiXCR, giving one entry per CDR3 protein. This table holds 80,000 to 100,000 distinct CDR3 sequences, about 9.3% found once. This specimen comes from a study of human T cells and chemical hapten exposure. The time point: patch test 2, 6 weeks after DPC sensitization. The treatment: therapeutic diphenylcyclopropenone sensitization with weekly scalp DPC.

The rearrangement links TRBV20-1 to TRBJ1-1, with 10 bases identical to TRBD1. The TCR comes from a woman in her 40s with alopecia areata. Some clones in this sample may be carry-over from other donors' samples. The starting material was whole blood, obtained in connection with sensitization to the hapten diphenylcyclopropenone (DPC). CDR3: CSAGQGVAATAFF. In nucleotides, the CDR3 is TGCAGTGCTGGACAGGGGGTAGCTGCAACAGCTTTCTTT.